This TCR beta chain appears in the sequencing data of a study of T cell responses to AZD1222 COVID-19 vaccine (dated by TCRdb to the early 2020s). Regarding the complete study: AZD1222 recipients with second doses at about 4 weeks or about 12 weeks were pooled, because spike-specific TCR depth and breadth did not differ between schedules. TCR sequencing covered over 230 trial participants: around 210 given two doses of AZD1222 and around 26 given two doses of MenACWY control vaccine. Trial participants were enrolled by age into subgroups of 18-55, 56-69 and 70-plus years, and around 150, 28 and 57 TCR-sequenced participants, respectively, were included in these subgroups. The paper's findings and limits, for the study overall: Participants were mostly white British and included more females than males, and it was suggested by the authors that clonal diversity may have been underestimated. In the small 56-69-year group, the increase in depth fell short of significance, most likely because of low power. Epitopes outside the regions mutated in the B.1.351 and B.1.1.7 variants were reportedly recognized by nearly half of the unique spike-specific TCRs. After two AZD1222 doses, both the breadth and the depth of spike-specific TCRs were significantly higher than at day 0 and than in MenACWY recipients. No day 14 peak-response samples were available, so repertoires were characterized only after the peak T cell response. Conclusions about previously exposed vaccinees are limited, since just a handful of AZD1222 recipients were seropositive for SARS-CoV-2 at baseline. The whole spike protein was spanned by vaccine-associated CD4 TCRs, and dominant responses were seen in regions 160-218 and 743-854.

Remarks on this clone: This receptor's antigen is unknown. Base quality data are lacking; no much larger clone is found one base away.

The CDR3 regions of human TCRbeta chains were analyzed by immunosequencing. Processing in the source paper ran as follows. Repertoire TCRs were matched against a reference library of SARS-CoV-2-specific TCRs generated with the MIRA antigen-specificity platform. Breadth meant the fraction of unique TCRs that were SARS-CoV-2-associated, whereas depth meant the fraction of total T cells that were SARS-CoV-2-associated. Using the MIRA data, each spike-specific TCR was mapped to the spike region that the TCR reacts to and placed in a CD4 or CD8 class. Log10-transformed breadth and depth values were compared by one-way ANOVA with Sidak's multiple comparisons tests. In TCRdb, the immuneACCESS table is reduced to in-frame sequences with V and J assigned. These tables do not hold every clone; where another copy was compared, an unresolved V gene accounts for under half, and the others remain unexplained. That table furnishes V, J and clone size, whereas the DNA furnished D and trimming. The sample yields approximately 100,000 clones; around 84% were counted once. The biggest ten clones account for over 1.2% of the sample.

From V the trimming removes 5 bases and from J it removes 5 bases, while the gene matches leave 8 bases of the junction unaccounted for. CDR1 and CDR2 were assigned from the germline V gene as SGHAT and FQNNGV. Including the terminal cysteine and phenylalanine, the CDR3 comprises 15 residues. CDR3 DNA is the only sequence kept; it has 45 bases, read in frame from the first base. The time point tag for this specimen amounts to: baseline before first vaccination. The vaccinee samples were drawn from two UK trials, COV001 and COV002, one of which was a single-blind randomized controlled phase 2/3 trial testing AZD1222 (ChAdOx1 nCoV-19) in healthy adults. For TCRbeta chain sequencing, PBMC samples from trial participants were taken at day 0 and at day 28 after the second dose.

The source of this sequence is an adult in good health. This material consisted of peripheral blood, taken on day 0 of AZD1222 vaccination. The rearrangement combines TRBV11-2 with TRBJ2-3, and TRBD1 matches 9 of the central bases. The bases read TGTGCCAGCAGCCGCACAGGGGGCCGGGAAGATACGCAGTATTTT. The encoded protein is CASSRTGGREDTQYF.